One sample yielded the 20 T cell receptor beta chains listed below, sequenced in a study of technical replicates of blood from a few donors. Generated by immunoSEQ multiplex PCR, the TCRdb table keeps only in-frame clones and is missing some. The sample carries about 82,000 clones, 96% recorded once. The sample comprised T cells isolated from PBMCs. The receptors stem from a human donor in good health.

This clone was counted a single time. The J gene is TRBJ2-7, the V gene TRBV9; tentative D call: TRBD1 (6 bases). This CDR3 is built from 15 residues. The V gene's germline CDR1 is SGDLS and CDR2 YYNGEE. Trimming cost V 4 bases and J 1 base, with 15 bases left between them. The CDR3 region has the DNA TGTGCCAGCAGCCCCGGAGTAGGGGGATCCTACGAGCAGTACTTC. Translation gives CASSPGVGGSYEQYF.

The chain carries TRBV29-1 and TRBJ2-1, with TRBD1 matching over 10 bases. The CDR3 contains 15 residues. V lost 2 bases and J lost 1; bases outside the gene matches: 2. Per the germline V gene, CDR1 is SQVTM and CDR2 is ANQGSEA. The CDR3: CSVEPGQGSYNEQFF. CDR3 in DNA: TGCAGCGTTGAACCGGGACAGGGGTCCTACAATGAGCAGTTCTTC.

The CDR3 region has the DNA TGTGCCAGCAAGGGACAGGGACATGGCTACACCTTC. This encodes CASKGQGHGYTF. The chain recombines TRBV2 with TRBJ1-2; 9 nucleotides line up with TRBD1. The trim removed 7 bases at V and 6 bases at J, leaving 3 bases unmatched. In germline, CDR1 is SNHLY, CDR2 FYNNEI. This CDR3 region has 12 residues.

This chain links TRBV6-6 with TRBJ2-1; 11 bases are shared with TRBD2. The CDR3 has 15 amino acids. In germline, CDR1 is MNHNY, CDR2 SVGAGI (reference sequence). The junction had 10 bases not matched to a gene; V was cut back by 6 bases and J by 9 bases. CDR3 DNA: TGTGCCAGCAGCGATGAACTAGCGGGAGTTGCTGAGCAGTTCTTC. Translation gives CASSDELAGVAEQFF.

The CDR3 DNA reads as TGTGCCAGCAGGTCCGGGACTAGCGGCTCCTACGAGCAGTACTTC. Residues: CASRSGTSGSYEQYF. The V and J genes are TRBV6-6 and TRBJ2-7, with TRBD2 matching 11 bases. The CDR3 consists of 15 residues. Germline CDR1 reads MNHNY; CDR2 reads SVGAGI (reference sequence). J lost 0 bases, V lost 6 bases, and 4 bases had no gene match.

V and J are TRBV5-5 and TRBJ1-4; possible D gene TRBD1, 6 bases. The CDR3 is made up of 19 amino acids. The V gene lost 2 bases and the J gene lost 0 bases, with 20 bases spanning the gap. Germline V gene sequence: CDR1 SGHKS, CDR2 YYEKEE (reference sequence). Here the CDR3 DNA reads TGTGCCAGCAGCTTTAAAGGGACACTCGACCTTGCAACTAATGAAAAACTGTTTTTT. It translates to CASSFKGTLDLATNEKLFF. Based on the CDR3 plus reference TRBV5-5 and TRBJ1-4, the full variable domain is DAGVTQSPTHLIKTRGQQVTLRCSPISGHKSVSWYQQVLGQGPQFIFQYYEKEERGRGNFPDRFSARQFPNYSSELNVNALLLGDSALYLCASSFKGTLDLATNEKLFFGSGTQLSVL.

CDR3 DNA: TGTGCCAGTAATTTAGGACAGGGGGTGGGTATTCGGAACACCGGGGAGCTGTTTTTT. Residues: CASNLGQGVGIRNTGELFF. The V call is TRBV19, the J call TRBJ2-2; 10 nucleotides align to TRBD1. CDR3 size: 19 residues. Germline loops: CDR1 LNHDA, CDR2 SQIVND (reference sequence). Losses at the gene ends were 7 bases for V and 1 base for J; bases not matched to a gene: 15. The whole variable domain, filled in from reference TRBV19 and TRBJ2-2, reads DGGITQSPKYLFRKEGQNVTLSCEQNLNHDAMYWYRQDPGQGLRLIYYSQIVNDFQKGDIAEGYSVSREKKESFPLTVTSAQKNPTAFYLCASNLGQGVGIRNTGELFFGEGSRLTVL.

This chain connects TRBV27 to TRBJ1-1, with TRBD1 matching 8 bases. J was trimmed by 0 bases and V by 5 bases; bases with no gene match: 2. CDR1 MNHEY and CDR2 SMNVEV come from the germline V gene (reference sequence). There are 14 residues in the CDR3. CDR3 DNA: TGTGCCAGCAGTCCGGGACAGGTGAACACTGAAGCTTTCTTT. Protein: CASSPGQVNTEAFF.

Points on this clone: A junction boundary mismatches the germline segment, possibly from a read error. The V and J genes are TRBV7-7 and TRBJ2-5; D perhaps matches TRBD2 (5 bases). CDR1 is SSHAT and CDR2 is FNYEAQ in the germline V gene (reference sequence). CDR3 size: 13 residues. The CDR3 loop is CASSFSSRETQYF. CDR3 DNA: TGTGCTAGCAGCTTTTCTAGCAGAGAGACCCAGTACTTC.

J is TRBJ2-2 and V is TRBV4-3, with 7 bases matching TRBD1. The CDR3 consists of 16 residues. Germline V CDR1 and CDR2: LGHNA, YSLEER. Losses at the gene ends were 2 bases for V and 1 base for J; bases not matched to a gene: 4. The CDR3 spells CASSQKQGLNTGELFF. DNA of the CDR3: TGCGCCAGCAGCCAAAAACAGGGGCTGAACACCGGGGAGCTGTTTTTT.

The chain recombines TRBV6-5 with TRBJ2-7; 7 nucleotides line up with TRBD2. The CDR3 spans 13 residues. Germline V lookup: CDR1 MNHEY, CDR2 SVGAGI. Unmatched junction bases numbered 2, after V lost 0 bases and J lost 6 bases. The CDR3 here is CASSYSGRAEQYF. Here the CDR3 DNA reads TGTGCCAGCAGTTACTCGGGGAGGGCCGAGCAGTACTTC.

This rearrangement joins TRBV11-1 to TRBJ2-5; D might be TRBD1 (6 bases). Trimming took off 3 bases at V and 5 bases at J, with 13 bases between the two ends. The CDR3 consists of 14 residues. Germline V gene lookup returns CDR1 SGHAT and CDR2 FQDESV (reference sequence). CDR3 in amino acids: CASSFGQSPETQYF. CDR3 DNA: TGTGCCAGCAGCTTCGGACAGTCACCGGAGACCCAGTACTTC.

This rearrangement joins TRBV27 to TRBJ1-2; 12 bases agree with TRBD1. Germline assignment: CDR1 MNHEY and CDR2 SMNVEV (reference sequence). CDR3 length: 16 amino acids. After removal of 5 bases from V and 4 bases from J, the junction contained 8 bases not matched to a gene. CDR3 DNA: TGTGCCAGCAGTAAAGGGGGACAGGGGGCTTTCTATGGCTACACCTTC. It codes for CASSKGGQGAFYGYTF.

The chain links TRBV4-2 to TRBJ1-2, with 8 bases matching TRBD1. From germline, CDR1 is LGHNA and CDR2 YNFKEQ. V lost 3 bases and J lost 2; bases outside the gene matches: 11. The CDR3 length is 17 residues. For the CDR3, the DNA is TGTGCCAGCAGCCACCTGGCAGGGGGCGGCCTAAACTATGGCTACACCTTC. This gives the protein CASSHLAGGGLNYGYTF.

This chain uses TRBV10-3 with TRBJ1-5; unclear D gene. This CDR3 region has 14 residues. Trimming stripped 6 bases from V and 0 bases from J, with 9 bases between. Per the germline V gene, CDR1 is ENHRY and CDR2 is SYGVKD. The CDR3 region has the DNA TGTGCCATCAGCTGGGAGGGTAGCAATCAGCCCCAGCATTTT. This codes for CAISWEGSNQPQHF.

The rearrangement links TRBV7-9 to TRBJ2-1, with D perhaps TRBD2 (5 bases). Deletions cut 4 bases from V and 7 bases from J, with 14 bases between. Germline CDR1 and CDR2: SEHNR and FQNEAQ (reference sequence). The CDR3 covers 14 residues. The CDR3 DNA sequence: TGTGCCAGCAGCTATACGCGTTCGGGAAATGAGCAGTTCTTC. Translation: CASSYTRSGNEQFF.

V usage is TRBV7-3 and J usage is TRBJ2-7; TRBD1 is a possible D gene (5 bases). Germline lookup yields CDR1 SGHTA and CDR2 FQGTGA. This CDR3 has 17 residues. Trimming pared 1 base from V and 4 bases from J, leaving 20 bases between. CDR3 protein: CASSLMARAPVSYEQYF. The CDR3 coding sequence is TGTGCCAGCAGCTTAATGGCCAGGGCGCCTGTGTCATACGAGCAGTACTTC.

The CDR3 sequence: CASGFGSTDTQYF. CDR3 nucleotide sequence: TGTGCCAGCGGGTTCGGGTCCACAGATACGCAGTATTTT. V is TRBV6-5 and J is TRBJ2-3, with unresolved D. The CDR3 runs to 13 residues. Trimming shortened V by 8 bases and J by 2 bases, and 11 bases separated the two germline ends. Germline values: CDR1 MNHEY, CDR2 SVGAGI.

The CDR3 DNA is TGTGCCAGCAGCCAGCAGCGGGAGCAGTACTTC. It specifies CASSQQREQYF. This chain uses TRBV14 with TRBJ2-7; weak D call: TRBD2 (5 bases). This CDR3 has 11 amino acids. V was shortened by 3 bases and J by 7 bases, with 7 bases between the two germline ends. In germline, CDR1 is SGHDN, CDR2 FVKESK.

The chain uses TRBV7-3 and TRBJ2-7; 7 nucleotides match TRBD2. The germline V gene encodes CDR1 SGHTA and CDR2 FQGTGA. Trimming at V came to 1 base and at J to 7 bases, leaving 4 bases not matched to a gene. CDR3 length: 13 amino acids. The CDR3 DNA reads TGTGCCAGCAGCTTAATCCTGGGAGGGGAGCAGTACTTC. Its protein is CASSLILGGEQYF.